The T cell receptor (beta chain) described here comes from a study of cytomegalovirus exposure and HLA in healthy donors. General observations from the study: It was confirmed in vitro that a few of the CMV-associated chains were specific for CMV antigens. Reported performance of the classifier showed diagnosis of cytomegalovirus status with high specificity and sensitivity. A later analysis found first-cohort TCR clusters tended to co-occur in the 120 validation repertoires.

The CDR3 runs to 14 residues. V shed 3 bases and J 1 base; nucleotides not matched to a gene: 4. The germline V gene encodes CDR1 GTSNPN and CDR2 SVGIG (reference sequence). It was the approximately 120-subject validation cohort, separate from the approximately 700-subject first cohort, to which the donors belonged. With regard to this clone: The antigen is undetermined.

Sequencing was performed with immunoSEQ multiplex PCR; in TCRdb, only in-frame clones are kept and a portion is missing. Here the sample spans 200,000 to 250,000 clones, roughly 91% being singletons. This TCR was sampled from a young woman in good health and CMV-seropositive. Sequencing used PBMCs. The chain has TRBV30 and TRBJ2-3, with TRBD1 matching over 7 bases. The CDR3 DNA is TGTGCCTGGAGCCGGCAGGGGGGCACAGATACGCAGTATTTT. Translating it yields CAWSRQGGTDTQYF. Drawing the rest from reference TRBV30 and TRBJ2-3, the complete variable domain is SQTIHQWPATLVQPVGSPLSLECTVEGTSNPNLYWYRQAAGRGLQLLFYSVGIGQISSEVPQNLSASRPQDRQFILSSKKLLLSDSGFYLCAWSRQGGTDTQYFGPGTRLTVL.